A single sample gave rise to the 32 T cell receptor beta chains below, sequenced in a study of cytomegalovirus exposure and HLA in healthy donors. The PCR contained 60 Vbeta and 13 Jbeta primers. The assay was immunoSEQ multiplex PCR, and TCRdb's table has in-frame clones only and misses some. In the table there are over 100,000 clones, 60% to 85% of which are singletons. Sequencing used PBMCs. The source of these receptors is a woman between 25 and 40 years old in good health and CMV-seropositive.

CDR3 loop: CASSRPNYGYTF. CDR3 in DNA: TGTGCCAGCAGCCGTCCTAACTATGGCTACACCTTC. The gene calls are TRBV5-5 and TRBJ1-2; D not certain. CDR1 SGHKS and CDR2 YYEKEE come from the germline V gene (reference sequence). The CDR3 sequence is 12 residues long. V gave up 4 bases and J gave up 0 bases, with 4 bases separating them.

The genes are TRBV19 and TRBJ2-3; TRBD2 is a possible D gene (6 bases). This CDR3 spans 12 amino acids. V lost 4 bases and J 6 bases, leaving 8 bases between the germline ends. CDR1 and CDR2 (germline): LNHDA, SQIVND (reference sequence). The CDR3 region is CASSKTRDTQYF. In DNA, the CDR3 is TGTGCCAGTAGTAAGACTAGGGATACGCAGTATTTT. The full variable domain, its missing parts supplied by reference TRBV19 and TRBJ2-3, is DGGITQSPKYLFRKEGQNVTLSCEQNLNHDAMYWYRQDPGQGLRLIYYSQIVNDFQKGDIAEGYSVSREKKESFPLTVTSAQKNPTAFYLCASSKTRDTQYFGPGTRLTVL.

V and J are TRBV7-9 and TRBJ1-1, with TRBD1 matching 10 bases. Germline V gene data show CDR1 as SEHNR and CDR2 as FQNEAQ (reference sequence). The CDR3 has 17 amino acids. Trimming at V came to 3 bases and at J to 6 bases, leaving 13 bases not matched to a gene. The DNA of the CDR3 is TGTGCCAGCAGCTTGGTTGGGACAGGGGTCCTTTGGGCTGAAGCTTTCTTT. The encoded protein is CASSLVGTGVLWAEAFF.

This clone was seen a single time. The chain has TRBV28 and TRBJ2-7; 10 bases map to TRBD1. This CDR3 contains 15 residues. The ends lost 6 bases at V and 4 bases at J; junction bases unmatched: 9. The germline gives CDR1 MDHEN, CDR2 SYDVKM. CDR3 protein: CASSLTGTGEYEQYF. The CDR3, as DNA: TGTGCCAGCAGCCTGACTGGGACAGGGGAATACGAGCAGTACTTC.

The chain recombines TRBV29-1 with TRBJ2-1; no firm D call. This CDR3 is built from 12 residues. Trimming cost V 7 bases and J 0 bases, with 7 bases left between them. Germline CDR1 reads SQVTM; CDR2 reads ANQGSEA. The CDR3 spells CSGTASYNEQFF. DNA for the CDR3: TGCAGCGGAACAGCCTCCTACAATGAGCAGTTCTTC.

In DNA, the CDR3 is TGTGCCAGCAGCTTCCGGGGGGCAGGGGAGACCCAGTACTTC. Its protein product is CASSFRGAGETQYF. The chain combines TRBV7-8 with TRBJ2-5; tentative D call: TRBD2 (7 bases). The CDR3 covers 14 residues. CDR1 and CDR2 from the germline V gene are SGHVS and FQNEAQ. Trimming shortened V by 3 bases and J by 5 bases, and 13 bases separated the two germline ends.

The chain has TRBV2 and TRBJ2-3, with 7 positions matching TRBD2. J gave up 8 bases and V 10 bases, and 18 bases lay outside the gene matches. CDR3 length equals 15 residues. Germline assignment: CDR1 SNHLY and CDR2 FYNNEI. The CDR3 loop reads CATGRGDVSPGTQYF. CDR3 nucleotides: TGTGCCACCGGACGGGGGGACGTTTCACCCGGTACGCAGTATTTT.

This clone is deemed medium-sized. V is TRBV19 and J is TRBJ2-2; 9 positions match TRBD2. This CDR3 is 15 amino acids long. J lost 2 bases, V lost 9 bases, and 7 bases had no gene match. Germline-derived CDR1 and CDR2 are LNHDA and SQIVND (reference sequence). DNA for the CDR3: TGTGCCAGCACGCTAGCGGGGAGAAACACCGGGGAGCTGTTTTTT. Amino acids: CASTLAGRNTGELFF. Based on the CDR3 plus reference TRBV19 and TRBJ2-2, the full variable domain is DGGITQSPKYLFRKEGQNVTLSCEQNLNHDAMYWYRQDPGQGLRLIYYSQIVNDFQKGDIAEGYSVSREKKESFPLTVTSAQKNPTAFYLCASTLAGRNTGELFFGEGSRLTVL.

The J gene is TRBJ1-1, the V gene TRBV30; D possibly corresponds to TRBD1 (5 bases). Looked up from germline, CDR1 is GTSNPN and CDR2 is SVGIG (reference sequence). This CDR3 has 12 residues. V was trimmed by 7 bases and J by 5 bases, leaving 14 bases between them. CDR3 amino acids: CAYLWGGTEAFF. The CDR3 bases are TGTGCCTATCTCTGGGGGGGAACTGAAGCTTTCTTT.

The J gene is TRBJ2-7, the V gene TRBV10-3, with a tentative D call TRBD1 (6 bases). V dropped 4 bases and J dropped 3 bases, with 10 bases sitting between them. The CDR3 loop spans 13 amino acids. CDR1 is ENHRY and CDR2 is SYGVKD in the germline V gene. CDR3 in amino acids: CAISVDRFYEQYF. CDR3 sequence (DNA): TGTGCCATCAGTGTGGACAGATTCTACGAGCAGTACTTC.

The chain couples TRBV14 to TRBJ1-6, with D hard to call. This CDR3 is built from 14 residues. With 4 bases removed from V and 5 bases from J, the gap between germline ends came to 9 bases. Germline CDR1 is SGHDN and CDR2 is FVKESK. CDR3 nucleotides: TGTGCCAGCAGCCTCGAACACAATAATTCACCCCTCCACTTT. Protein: CASSLEHNNSPLHF.

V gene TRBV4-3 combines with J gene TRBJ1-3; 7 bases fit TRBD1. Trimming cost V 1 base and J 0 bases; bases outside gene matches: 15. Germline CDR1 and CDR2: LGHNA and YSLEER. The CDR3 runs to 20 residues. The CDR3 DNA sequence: TGCGCCAGCAGCCAAGTGGGAGCGGGTGGGGGGACAGCCTCTGGAAACACCATATATTTT. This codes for CASSQVGAGGGTASGNTIYF.

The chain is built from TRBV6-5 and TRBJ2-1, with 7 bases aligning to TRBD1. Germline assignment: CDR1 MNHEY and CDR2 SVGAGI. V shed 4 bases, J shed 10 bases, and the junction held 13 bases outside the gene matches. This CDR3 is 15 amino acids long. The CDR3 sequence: CASSLLRQGAWEQFF. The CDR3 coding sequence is TGTGCCAGCAGTTTGCTACGACAGGGTGCTTGGGAGCAGTTCTTC.

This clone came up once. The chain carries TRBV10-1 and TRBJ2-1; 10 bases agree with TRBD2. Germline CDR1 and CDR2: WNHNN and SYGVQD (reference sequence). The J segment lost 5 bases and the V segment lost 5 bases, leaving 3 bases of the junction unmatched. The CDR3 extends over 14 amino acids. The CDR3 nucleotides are TGCGCCAGCAGTTTAGCGGGGGGACACAATGAGCAGTTCTTC. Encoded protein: CASSLAGGHNEQFF.

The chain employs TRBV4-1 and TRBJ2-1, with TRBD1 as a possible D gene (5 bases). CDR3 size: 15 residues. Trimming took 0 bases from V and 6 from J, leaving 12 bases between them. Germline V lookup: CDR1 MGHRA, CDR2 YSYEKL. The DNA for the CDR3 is TGCGCCAGCAGCCAAGAGCCTAGACAGACCAATGAGCAGTTCTTC. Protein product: CASSQEPRQTNEQFF.

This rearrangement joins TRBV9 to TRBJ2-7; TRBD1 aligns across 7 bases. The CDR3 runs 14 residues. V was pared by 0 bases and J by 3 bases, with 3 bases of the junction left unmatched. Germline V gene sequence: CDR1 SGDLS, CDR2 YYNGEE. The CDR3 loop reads CASSVEAGGYEQYF. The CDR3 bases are TGTGCCAGCAGCGTAGAGGCAGGGGGCTACGAGCAGTACTTC.

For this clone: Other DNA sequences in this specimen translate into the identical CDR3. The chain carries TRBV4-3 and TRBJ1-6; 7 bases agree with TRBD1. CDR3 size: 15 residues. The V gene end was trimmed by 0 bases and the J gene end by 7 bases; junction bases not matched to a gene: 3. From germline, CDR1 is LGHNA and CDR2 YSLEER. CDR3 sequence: CASSQEGTANSPLHF. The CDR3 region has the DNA TGCGCCAGCAGCCAAGAAGGGACAGCAAATTCACCCCTCCACTTT.

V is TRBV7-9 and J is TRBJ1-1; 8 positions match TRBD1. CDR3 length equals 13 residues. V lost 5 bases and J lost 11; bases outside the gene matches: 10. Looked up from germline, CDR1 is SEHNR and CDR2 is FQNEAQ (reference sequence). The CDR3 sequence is CASSPRQGRIAFF. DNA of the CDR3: TGTGCCAGCAGCCCCCGACAGGGGCGAATTGCTTTCTTT.

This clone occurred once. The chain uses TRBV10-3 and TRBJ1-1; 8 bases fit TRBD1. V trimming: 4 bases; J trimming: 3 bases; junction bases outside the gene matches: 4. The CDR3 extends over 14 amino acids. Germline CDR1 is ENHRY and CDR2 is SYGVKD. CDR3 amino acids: CAISVSDRDTEAFF. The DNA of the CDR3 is TGTGCCATCAGTGTTTCGGACAGGGACACTGAAGCTTTCTTT.

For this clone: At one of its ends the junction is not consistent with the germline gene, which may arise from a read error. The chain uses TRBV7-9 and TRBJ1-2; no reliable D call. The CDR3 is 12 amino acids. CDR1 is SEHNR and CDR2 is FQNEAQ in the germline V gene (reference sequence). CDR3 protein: CSSSLQAGGYTF. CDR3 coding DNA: TGTTCCAGCAGCCTACAAGCGGGTGGCTACACCTTC.

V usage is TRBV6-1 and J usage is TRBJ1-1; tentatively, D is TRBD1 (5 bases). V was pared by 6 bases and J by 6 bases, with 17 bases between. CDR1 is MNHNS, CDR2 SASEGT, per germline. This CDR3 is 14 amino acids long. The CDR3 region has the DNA TGTGCCAGCAGATTCCCTGGGGGGGTGGCTGAAGCTTTCTTT. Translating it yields CASRFPGGVAEAFF.

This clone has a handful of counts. CDR3 coding DNA: TGCGCCAGCAGCTTTTTGACAGGGGGTCGAGACTATGGCTACACCTTC. Protein sequence: CASSFLTGGRDYGYTF. V is TRBV5-1 and J is TRBJ1-2, with 9 bases that match TRBD1. V lost 2 bases, J lost 3 bases, and 8 bases stayed unmatched. This CDR3 is built from 16 residues. Germline CDR1 reads SGHRS; CDR2 reads YFSETQ.

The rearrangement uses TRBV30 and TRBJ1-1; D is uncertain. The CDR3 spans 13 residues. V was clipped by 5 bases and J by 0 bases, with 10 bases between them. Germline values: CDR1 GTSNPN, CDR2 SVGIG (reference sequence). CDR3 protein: CAWSQIMNTEAFF. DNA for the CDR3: TGTGCCTGGTCCCAGATTATGAACACTGAAGCTTTCTTT.

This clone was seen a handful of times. In DNA, the CDR3 is TGTGCCAGCAGCGTAGACTCTCAGGGTAATGAGCAGTTCTTC. Its protein product is CASSVDSQGNEQFF. This chain connects TRBV9 to TRBJ2-1, with D tentatively TRBD1 (5 bases). The germline gives CDR1 SGDLS, CDR2 YYNGEE. The CDR3 totals 14 residues. The V gene lost 0 bases and the J gene lost 7 bases, with 11 bases spanning the gap.

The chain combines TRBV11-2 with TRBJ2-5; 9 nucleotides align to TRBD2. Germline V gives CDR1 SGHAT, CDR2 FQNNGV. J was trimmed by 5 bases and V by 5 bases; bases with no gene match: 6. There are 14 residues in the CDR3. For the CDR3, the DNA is TGTGCCAGCAGCCCCCGGACTAGCGTTGAGACCCAGTACTTC. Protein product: CASSPRTSVETQYF.

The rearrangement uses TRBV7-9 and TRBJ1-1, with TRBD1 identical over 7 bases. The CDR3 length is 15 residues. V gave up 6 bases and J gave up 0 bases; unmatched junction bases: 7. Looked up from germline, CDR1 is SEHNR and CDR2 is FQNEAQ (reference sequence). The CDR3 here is CASSRQGTMNTEAFF. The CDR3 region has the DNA TGTGCCAGCAGTCGACAGGGCACCATGAACACTGAAGCTTTCTTT. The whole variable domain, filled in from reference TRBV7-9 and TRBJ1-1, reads DTGVSQNPRHKITKRGQNVTFRCDPISEHNRLYWYRQTLGQGPEFLTYFQNEAQLEKSRLLSDRFSAERPKGSFSTLEIQRTEQGDSAMYLCASSRQGTMNTEAFFGQGTRLTVV.

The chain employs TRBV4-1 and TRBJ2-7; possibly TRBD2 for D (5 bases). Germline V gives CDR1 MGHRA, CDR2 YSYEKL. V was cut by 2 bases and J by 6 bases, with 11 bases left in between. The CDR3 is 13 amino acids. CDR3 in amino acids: CASSQRRDGEQYF. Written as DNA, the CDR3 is TGCGCCAGCAGCCAACGCCGGGATGGCGAGCAGTACTTC.

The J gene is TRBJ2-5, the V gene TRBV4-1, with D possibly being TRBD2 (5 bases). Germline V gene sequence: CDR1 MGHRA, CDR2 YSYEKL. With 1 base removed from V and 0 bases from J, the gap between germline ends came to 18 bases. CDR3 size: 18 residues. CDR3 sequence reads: CASSQGVNFGVYQETQYF. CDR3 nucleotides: TGCGCCAGCAGCCAAGGGGTGAATTTCGGGGTGTACCAAGAGACCCAGTACTTC.

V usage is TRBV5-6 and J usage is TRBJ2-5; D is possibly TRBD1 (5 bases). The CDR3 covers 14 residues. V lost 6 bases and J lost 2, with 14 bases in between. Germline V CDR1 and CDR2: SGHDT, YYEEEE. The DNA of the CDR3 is TGTGCCAGCAACAGGATACAGGAACAAGAGACCCAGTACTTC. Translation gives CASNRIQEQETQYF. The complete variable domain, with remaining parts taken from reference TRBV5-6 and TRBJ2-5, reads DAGVTQSPTHLIKTRGQQVTLRCSPKSGHDTVSWYQQALGQGPQFIFQYYEEEERQRGNFPDRFSGHQFPNYSSELNVNALLLGDSALYLCASNRIQEQETQYFGPGTRLLVL.

CDR3 nucleotides: TGCGCCAGCAGGTTAGAGTACGGGGCGAACACCGGGGAGCTGTTTTTT. It codes for CASRLEYGANTGELFF. The V call is TRBV4-1, the J call TRBJ2-2, with a weak D call TRBD2 (5 bases). The CDR3 spans 16 residues. From germline, CDR1 is MGHRA and CDR2 YSYEKL. Trimming cost V 6 bases and J 0 bases, with 14 bases left between them.

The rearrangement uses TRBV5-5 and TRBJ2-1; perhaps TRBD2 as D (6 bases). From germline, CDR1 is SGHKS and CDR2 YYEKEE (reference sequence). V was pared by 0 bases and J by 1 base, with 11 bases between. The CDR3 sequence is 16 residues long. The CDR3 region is CASSLVLRGSYNEQFF. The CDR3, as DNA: TGTGCCAGCAGCTTGGTCTTGCGGGGATCCTACAATGAGCAGTTCTTC.

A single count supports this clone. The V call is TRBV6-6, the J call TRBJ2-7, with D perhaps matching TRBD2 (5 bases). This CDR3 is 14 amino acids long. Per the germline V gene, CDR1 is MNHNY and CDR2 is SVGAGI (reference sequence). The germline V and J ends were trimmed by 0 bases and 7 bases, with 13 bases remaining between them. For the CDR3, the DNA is TGTGCCAGCAGTTACTCGAGGGAAGGCCGGGAGCAGTACTTC. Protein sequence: CASSYSREGREQYF.